Described below is a single TCR beta chain sequence and its context. The antigen is not known. The data derive from a study of Tregs in tolerant kidney transplant recipients. Across the study: Sorting of CD4+CD25+CD127- cells followed roughly 3-day belatacept mixed lymphocyte reactions, sometimes with roughly five-day graft donor restimulation.

V lost 4 bases to trimming and J lost 5 bases; unmatched junction nucleotides: 5. Germline V gives CDR1 SGHAT, CDR2 FQNNGV. The CDR3 covers 15 residues. Assay used: immunoSEQ multiplex PCR; TCRdb lists only in-frame clones, some missing. Of approximately 2,000 clones in the sample, around 48% were seen once. Study-level results: The most relevant donor-specific Treg TCRbeta repertoire apparently came from expansion with activated donor B cells. Biological reproducibility was not directly addressed in this study.

The sequencing sample was made of Tregs from blood cultured with allogeneic cells. The clonotype comes from a human donor in good health. This sequence joins TRBV11-2 and TRBJ2-3; 11 bases match TRBD2. The CDR3 nucleotides are TGTGCCAGCAGCTGGACTAGCGGGTCAGGAGATACGCAGTATTTT. It specifies CASSWTSGSGDTQYF. The full variable domain, in which reference TRBV11-2 and TRBJ2-3 provide the parts outside the CDR3, is EAGVAQSPRYKIIEKRQSVAFWCNPISGHATLYWYQQILGQGPKLLIQFQNNGVVDDSQLPKDRFSAERLKGVDSTLKIQPAKLEDSAVYLCASSWTSGSGDTQYFGPGTRLTVL.